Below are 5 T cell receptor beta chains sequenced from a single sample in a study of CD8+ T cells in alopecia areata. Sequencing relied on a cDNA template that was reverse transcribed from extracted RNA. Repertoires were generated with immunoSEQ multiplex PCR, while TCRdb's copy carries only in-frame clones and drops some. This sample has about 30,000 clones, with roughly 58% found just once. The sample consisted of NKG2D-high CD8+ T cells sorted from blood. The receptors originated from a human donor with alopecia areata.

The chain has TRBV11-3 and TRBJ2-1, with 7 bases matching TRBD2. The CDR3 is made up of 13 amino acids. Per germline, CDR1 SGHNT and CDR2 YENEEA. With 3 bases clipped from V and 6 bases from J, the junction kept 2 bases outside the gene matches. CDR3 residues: CASSFIAGNEQFF. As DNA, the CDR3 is TGTGCCAGCAGCTTCATAGCGGGCAATGAGCAGTTCTTC.

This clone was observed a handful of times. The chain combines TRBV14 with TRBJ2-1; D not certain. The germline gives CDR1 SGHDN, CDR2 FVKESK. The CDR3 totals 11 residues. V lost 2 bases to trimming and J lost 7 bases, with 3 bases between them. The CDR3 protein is CASSQNNEQFF. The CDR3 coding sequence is TGTGCCAGCAGCCAAAATAATGAGCAGTTCTTC.

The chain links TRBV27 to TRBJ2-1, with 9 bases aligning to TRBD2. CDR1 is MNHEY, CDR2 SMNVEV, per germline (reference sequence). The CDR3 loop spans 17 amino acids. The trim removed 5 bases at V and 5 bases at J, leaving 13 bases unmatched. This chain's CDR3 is CASSIRSGSPPNNEQFF. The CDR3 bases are TGTGCCAGCAGTATCCGTAGCGGGAGTCCCCCTAACAATGAGCAGTTCTTC.

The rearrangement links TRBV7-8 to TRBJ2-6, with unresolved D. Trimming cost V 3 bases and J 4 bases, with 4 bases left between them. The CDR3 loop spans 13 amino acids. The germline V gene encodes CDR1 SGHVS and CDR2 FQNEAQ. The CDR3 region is CASSFSGANVLTF. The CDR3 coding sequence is TGTGCCAGCAGCTTCTCCGGGGCCAACGTCCTGACTTTC.

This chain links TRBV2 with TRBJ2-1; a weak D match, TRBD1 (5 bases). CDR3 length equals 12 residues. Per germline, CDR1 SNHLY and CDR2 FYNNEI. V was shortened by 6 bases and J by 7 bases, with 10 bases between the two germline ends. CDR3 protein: CASRDNFNEQFF. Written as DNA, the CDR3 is TGTGCCAGCAGGGACAACTTTAATGAGCAGTTCTTC. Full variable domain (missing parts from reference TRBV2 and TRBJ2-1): EPEVTQTPSHQVTQMGQEVILRCVPISNHLYFYWYRQILGQKVEFLVSFYNNEISEKSEIFDDQFSVERPDGSNFTLKIRSTKLEDSAMYFCASRDNFNEQFFGPGTRLTVL.